This TCR beta chain was retrieved from a study of CD8 T cells in ankylosing spondylitis. Study results and caveats: Clones tied to disease were said to be significantly enriched in matched ankylosing spondylitis synovial fluid. There was a TCR beta motif, made of eight highly homologous variants, that appeared characteristic of ankylosing spondylitis blood. Relatively scarce in peripheral blood, disease-linked clones were CD8+.

The authors made TCR beta libraries by quantitative 5'-RACE with molecular barcodes. TCRdb called the 5' RACE reads again in MiXCR, with one record for every CDR3 protein. This table has 250,000 to 300,000 distinct CDR3 sequences, about 18% appearing once. Concerning this clonotype: Its target is not known.

Germline trimming cut 6 bases from V and 7 bases from J; bases unmatched to any gene: 14. This CDR3 region has 16 residues. Germline values: CDR1 MNHNS, CDR2 SASEGT. This receptor was identified in a male donor with ankylosing spondylitis or in good health (not recorded which). This sequence joins TRBV6-1 and TRBJ2-2, with 7 bases aligning to TRBD2. Sequencing used blood, either unsorted or a sorted T cell fraction (not recorded which). The CDR3 coding sequence is TGTGCCAGCAGACCCTGGGGGGGGGATAGCCACGGGGAGCTGTTTTTT. Protein: CASRPWGGDSHGELFF.